These 9 T cell receptor beta chains were sequenced from one sample in a study of T cell repertoires in cytomegalovirus infection. A single record per CDR3 protein comes from TCRdb applying MiXCR to the reads. The sample lists just under 550,000 distinct CDR3 sequences, more than 25% occurring once. The sequenced sample consisted of PBMCs. These receptors came from a human donor in good health (CMV status not recorded). Some clones in this sample may be carry-over from other donors' samples.

This sequence joins TRBV19 and TRBJ2-3; 10 nucleotides match TRBD2. Trimming removed 10 bases from V and 4 bases from J; junction bases left unmatched: 11. Germline loops: CDR1 LNHDA, CDR2 SQIVND (reference sequence). The CDR3 contains 15 residues. Here the CDR3 reads CATATSGVVADTQYF. For the CDR3, the DNA is TGTGCCACGGCTACTAGCGGGGTTGTGGCAGATACGCAGTATTTT.

The sample holds a few counts of this clonotype. The V call is TRBV20-1, the J call TRBJ2-6; D uncertain. Trimming removed 3 bases at V and 5 bases at J, with 5 bases between. This CDR3 is built from 12 residues. Germline V gives CDR1 DFQATT, CDR2 SNEGSKA (reference sequence). The CDR3 here is CSASARANVLTF. The CDR3 bases are TGCAGTGCTAGTGCCCGGGCCAACGTCCTGACTTTC.

This clonotype was detected only a few times. V gene TRBV19 combines with J gene TRBJ1-5; 7 nucleotides line up with TRBD1. Trimming removed 4 bases from V and 6 bases from J; junction bases left unmatched: 9. CDR3 length: 15 residues. Germline lookup yields CDR1 LNHDA and CDR2 SQIVND (reference sequence). In DNA, the CDR3 is TGTGCCAGTAGTAGACAGGGAGGGTTAGGTCAGCCCCAGCATTTT. This gives the protein CASSRQGGLGQPQHF.

This clonotype was found many times. The chain couples TRBV5-6 to TRBJ2-1; no reliable D call. This CDR3 is 13 amino acids long. From germline, CDR1 is SGHDT and CDR2 YYEEEE. Trimming cost V 1 base and J 3 bases, with 5 bases left between them. The CDR3 here is CASSLWHYNEQFF. CDR3 nucleotides: TGTGCCAGCAGCTTGTGGCACTACAATGAGCAGTTCTTC.

This clonotype was recorded at least ten times. The chain is built from TRBV7-2 and TRBJ2-4; the match to TRBD2 covers 14 bases. V was clipped by 3 bases and J by 4 bases; unmatched bases: 5. Germline V CDR1 and CDR2: SGHTA, FQGNSA. There are 17 residues in the CDR3. The CDR3 DNA sequence: TGTGCCAGCAGCTTCGGGACTAGCGGGAGAGTAAAAAACATTCAGTACTTC. Translated: CASSFGTSGRVKNIQYF.

V usage is TRBV12-3 or TRBV12-4 and J usage is TRBJ2-2, with 7 bases identical to TRBD2. CDR3 size: 14 residues. The trim removed 6 bases at V and 4 bases at J, leaving 5 bases unmatched. As DNA, the CDR3 is TGTGCCAGCAGCGGACTAGGTGGCACCGGGGAGCTGTTTTTT. This encodes CASSGLGGTGELFF.

This clonotype came up many times. The rearrangement links TRBV12-3 or TRBV12-4 to TRBJ1-1, with 11 nucleotides matching TRBD1. The ends lost 5 bases at V and 5 bases at J; junction bases unmatched: 19. The CDR3 covers 19 residues. The CDR3 protein is CASSPGPGQGGPTRTEAFF. CDR3 sequence (DNA): TGTGCCAGCAGTCCTGGACCGGGACAGGGGGGACCTACGAGGACTGAAGCTTTCTTT.

This clonotype was seen a few times. The rearrangement links TRBV11-2 to TRBJ2-1; 8 positions match TRBD1. Per germline, CDR1 SGHAT and CDR2 FQNNGV. The CDR3 contains 16 residues. The junction had 12 bases not matched to a gene; V was cut back by 5 bases and J by 6 bases. The DNA for the CDR3 is TGTGCCAGCAGCCCTCGGTTGGACAGGGTCGCCAATGAGCAGTTCTTC. This translates into CASSPRLDRVANEQFF.

This clonotype has more than one count but fewer than ten. The chain combines TRBV18 with TRBJ1-6; D not certain. V lost 4 bases and J 7 bases, leaving 11 bases between the germline ends. Germline V lookup: CDR1 KGHSH, CDR2 LQKENI. The CDR3 runs to 14 residues. Written as DNA, the CDR3 is TGTGCCAGCTCACGGACCGGGCTGAATTCACCCCTCCACTTT. This codes for CASSRTGLNSPLHF.